The T cell receptor (beta chain) described here comes from a study of T cell responses to AZD1222 COVID-19 vaccine. Across the study: Analysis merged second doses at about 4 or about 12 weeks.

TCRdb's table, derived via immunoSEQ multiplex PCR, lists solely in-frame clones and lacks some. The data hold approximately 170,000 clones, with 80% to 90% observed a single time. Study-level results: Clonal diversity may have been underestimated, and the donors were mostly white British, with more females than males. Receipt of two AZD1222 doses was followed by a rise in Spike-specific TCR breadth and depth. Seropositivity was recorded at baseline in only 6 or 7 AZD1222 recipients.

In regard to this clone: Its cognate antigen is unknown.

The sequencing here drew on peripheral blood, taken on day 0 of AZD1222 vaccination. This receptor was obtained from an adult in good health.

CDR3 nucleotide sequence: TGTGCCAGCGGGGGGGAAACGGACACTGAAGCTTTCTTT. Translation gives CASGGETDTEAFF. The chain has TRBV9 and TRBJ1-1; D might be TRBD1 (5 bases). This CDR3 has 13 residues. The germline V gene has CDR1 SGDLS and CDR2 YYNGEE. V was pared by 7 bases and J by 3 bases, with 13 bases between. Drawing the rest from reference TRBV9 and TRBJ1-1, the complete variable domain is DSGVTQTPKHLITATGQRVTLRCSPRSGDLSVYWYQQSLDQGLQFLIQYYNGEERAKGNILERFSAQQFPDLHSELNLSSLELGDSALYFCASGGETDTEAFFGQGTRLTVV.